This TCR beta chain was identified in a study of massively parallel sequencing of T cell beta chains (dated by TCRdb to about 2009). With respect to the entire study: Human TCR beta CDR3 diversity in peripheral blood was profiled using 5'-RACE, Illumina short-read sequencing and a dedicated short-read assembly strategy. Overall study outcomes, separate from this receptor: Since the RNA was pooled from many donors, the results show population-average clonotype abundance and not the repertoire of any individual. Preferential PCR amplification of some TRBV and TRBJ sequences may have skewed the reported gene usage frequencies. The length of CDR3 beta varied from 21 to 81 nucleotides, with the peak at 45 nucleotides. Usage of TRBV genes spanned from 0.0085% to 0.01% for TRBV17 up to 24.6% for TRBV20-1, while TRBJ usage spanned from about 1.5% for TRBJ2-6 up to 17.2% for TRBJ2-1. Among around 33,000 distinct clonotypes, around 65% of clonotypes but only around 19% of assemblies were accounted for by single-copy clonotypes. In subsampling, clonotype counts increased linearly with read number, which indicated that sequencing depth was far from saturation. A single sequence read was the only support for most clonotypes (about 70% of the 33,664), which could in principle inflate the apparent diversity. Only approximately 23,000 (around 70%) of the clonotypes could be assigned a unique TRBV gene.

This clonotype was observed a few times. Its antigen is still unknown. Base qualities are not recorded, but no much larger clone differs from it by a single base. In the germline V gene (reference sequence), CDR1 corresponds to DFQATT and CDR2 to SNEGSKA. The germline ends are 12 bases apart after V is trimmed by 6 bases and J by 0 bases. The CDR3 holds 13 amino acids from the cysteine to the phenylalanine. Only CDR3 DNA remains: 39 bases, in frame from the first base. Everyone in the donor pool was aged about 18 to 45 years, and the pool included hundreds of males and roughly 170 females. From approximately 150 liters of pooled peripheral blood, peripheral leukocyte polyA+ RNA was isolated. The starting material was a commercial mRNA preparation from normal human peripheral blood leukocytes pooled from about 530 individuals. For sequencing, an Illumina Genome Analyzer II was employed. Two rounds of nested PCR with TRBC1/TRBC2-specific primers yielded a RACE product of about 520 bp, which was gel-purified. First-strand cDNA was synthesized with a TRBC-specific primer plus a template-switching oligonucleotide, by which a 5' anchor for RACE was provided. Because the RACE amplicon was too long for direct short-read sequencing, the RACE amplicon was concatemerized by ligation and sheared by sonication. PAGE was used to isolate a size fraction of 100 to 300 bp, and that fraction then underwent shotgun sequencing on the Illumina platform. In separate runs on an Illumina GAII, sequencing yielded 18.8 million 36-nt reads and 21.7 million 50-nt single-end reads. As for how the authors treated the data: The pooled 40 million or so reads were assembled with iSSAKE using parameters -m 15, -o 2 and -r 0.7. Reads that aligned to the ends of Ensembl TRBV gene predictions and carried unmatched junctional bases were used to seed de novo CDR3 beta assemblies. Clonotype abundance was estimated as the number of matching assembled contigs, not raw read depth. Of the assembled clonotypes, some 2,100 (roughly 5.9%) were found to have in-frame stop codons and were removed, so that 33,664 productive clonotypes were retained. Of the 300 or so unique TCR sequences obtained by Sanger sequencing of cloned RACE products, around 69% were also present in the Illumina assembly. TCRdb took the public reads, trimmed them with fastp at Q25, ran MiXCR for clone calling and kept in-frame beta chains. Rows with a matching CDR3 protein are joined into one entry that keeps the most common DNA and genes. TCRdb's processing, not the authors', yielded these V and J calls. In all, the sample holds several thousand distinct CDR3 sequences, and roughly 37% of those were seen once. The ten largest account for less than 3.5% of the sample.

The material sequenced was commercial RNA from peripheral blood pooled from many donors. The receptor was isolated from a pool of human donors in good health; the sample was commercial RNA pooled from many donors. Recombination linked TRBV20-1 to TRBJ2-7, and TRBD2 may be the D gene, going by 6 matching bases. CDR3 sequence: CSAGRDSSYEQYF. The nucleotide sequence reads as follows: TGCAGTGCCGGGCGGGACTCCTCCTACGAGCAGTACTTC.